This is a list of T cell receptor beta chains from one sample in a study of shared clonotypes between healthy human individuals. Profiled with immunoSEQ multiplex PCR; TCRdb holds only in-frame clones, not every one. The sample carries fewer than 600,000 clones, around 75% recorded once. Sequencing used PBMCs. These receptors were collected from a woman aged 40 to 50 in good health. Some clones in this sample may be carry-over from other donors' samples. Each CDR3 is given with its conserved first and last residue. A D gene is named only where the DNA matches it firmly. Clone size appears in some rows only: once, few, many, or a class for an expanded clone.

D gene	V gene	J gene	clone size	CDR3 protein	CDR3 DNA
NA	TRBV5-6	TRBJ1-2	NA	CASRLRGYGYTF	TGTGCCAGCAGACTCAGGGGCTATGGCTACACCTTC
NA	TRBV7-9	TRBJ1-2	NA	CASSLALEGGNYGYTF	TGTGCCAGCAGCTTAGCGCTGGAGGGTGGAAACTATGGCTACACCTTC
NA	TRBV4-1	TRBJ1-3	NA	CASSAPRGNTIYF	TGCGCCAGCAGCGCACCCCGCGGAAACACCATATATTTT
NA	TRBV15	TRBJ2-7	NA	CATSTRGFTYEQYF	TGTGCCACCAGCACCCGGGGGTTTACCTACGAGCAGTACTTC
NA	TRBV19	TRBJ2-2	NA	CASSIGNLALRRTGELFF	TGTGCCAGTAGTATCGGCAACCTAGCTCTTCGGCGGACCGGGGAGCTGTTTTTT
TRBD2	TRBV18	TRBJ2-7	NA	CASSPPREGGEQYF	TGTGCCAGCTCACCACCGCGGGAGGGGGGCGAGCAGTACTTC
TRBD2	TRBV7-2	TRBJ2-5	once	CASSLVAGGGETQYF	TGTGCCAGCAGCTTAGTAGCGGGAGGGGGGGAGACCCAGTACTTC
TRBD2	TRBV27	TRBJ2-7	NA	CASSPSTSGRVPLYEQYF	TGTGCCAGCAGTCCGTCGACTAGCGGGAGGGTCCCCCTCTACGAGCAGTACTTC
TRBD1	TRBV28	TRBJ1-2	NA	CASSLWGGQGRVGGYTF	TGTGCCAGCAGTTTATGGGGCGGACAGGGACGGGTTGGCGGCTACACCTTC
NA	TRBV10-3	TRBJ1-2	NA	CAISESTLRPNYGYTF	TGTGCCATCAGTGAGTCGACCCTCCGGCCTAACTATGGCTACACCTTC
NA	TRBV27	TRBJ2-1	few	CASSLGHRNEQFF	TGTGCCAGCAGTTTAGGTCATAGGAATGAGCAGTTCTTC
TRBD2	TRBV15	TRBJ2-7	NA	CATSRAGTRASYEQYF	TGTGCCACCAGCAGAGCCGGGACTAGGGCCTCCTACGAGCAGTACTTC
NA	TRBV4-1	TRBJ2-7	NA	CASSLGHGYEQYF	TGCGCCAGCAGTCTTGGACACGGCTACGAGCAGTACTTC
TRBD2	TRBV6-4	TRBJ2-3	NA	CASSDSSGGPDTQYF	TGTGCCAGCAGTGACTCGTCGGGAGGGCCAGATACGCAGTATTTT
NA	TRBV6-5	TRBJ2-7	once	CASSYHSGGNEQYF	TGTGCCAGCAGTTACCATTCTGGGGGCAACGAGCAGTACTTC
TRBD2	TRBV4-3	TRBJ2-1	NA	CASSQEGLDNEQFF	TGCGCCAGCAGCCAAGAAGGACTAGACAATGAGCAGTTCTTC
TRBD1	TRBV10-2	TRBJ1-3	NA	CASSGGRGSSGNTIYF	TGCGCCAGCAGTGGCGGCAGGGGGAGCTCTGGAAACACCATATATTTT
NA	TRBV29-1	TRBJ1-3	few	CSVVLPGNTIYF	TGCAGCGTTGTTCTTCCCGGAAACACCATATATTTT
NA	TRBV9	TRBJ1-3	few	CASRPPVGGNTIYF	TGTGCCAGCAGGCCCCCGGTTGGTGGAAACACCATATATTTT
TRBD1	TRBV7-8	TRBJ2-7	few	CASSLVGAGGGTYEQYF	TGTGCCAGCAGCTTAGTAGGCGCAGGGGGCGGCACCTACGAGCAGTACTTC
TRBD1	TRBV4-3	TRBJ1-3	many	CASSQAPTGVDNTIYF	TGCGCCAGCAGCCAAGCACCGACAGGGGTTGATAACACCATATATTTT
TRBD2	TRBV2	TRBJ2-5	NA	CASSDELAGVETQYF	TGTGCCAGCAGTGATGAACTAGCGGGAGTAGAGACCCAGTACTTC
NA	TRBV7-9	TRBJ1-3	NA	CASSLSVSGNTIYF	TGTGCCAGCAGCTTATCCGTCTCTGGAAACACCATATATTTT
TRBD2	TRBV15	TRBJ2-3	NA	CATSRDLTSGSTDTQYF	TGTGCCACCAGCAGAGATCTGACTAGCGGGAGCACAGATACGCAGTATTTT
NA	TRBV9	TRBJ1-2	NA	CASSPPGQAIGYTF	TGTGCCAGCAGCCCCCCGGGGCAGGCCATAGGCTACACCTTC
NA	TRBV5-1	TRBJ2-2	NA	CASSPRTDSNTGELFF	TGCGCCAGCAGCCCGCGGACAGACTCGAACACCGGGGAGCTGTTTTTT
TRBD2	TRBV7-2	TRBJ2-5	NA	CASQGLGLPVQYF	TGTGCCAGCCAGGGTTTGGGACTACCTGTCCAGTACTTC
NA	TRBV2	TRBJ1-4	NA	CATKGPGVEKLFF	TGTGCCACAAAGGGGCCTGGAGTGGAAAAACTGTTTTTT
NA	TRBV5-1	TRBJ1-1	NA	CASSLGSGRTEAFF	TGCGCCAGCAGCTTGGGTTCCGGGAGGACTGAAGCTTTCTTT